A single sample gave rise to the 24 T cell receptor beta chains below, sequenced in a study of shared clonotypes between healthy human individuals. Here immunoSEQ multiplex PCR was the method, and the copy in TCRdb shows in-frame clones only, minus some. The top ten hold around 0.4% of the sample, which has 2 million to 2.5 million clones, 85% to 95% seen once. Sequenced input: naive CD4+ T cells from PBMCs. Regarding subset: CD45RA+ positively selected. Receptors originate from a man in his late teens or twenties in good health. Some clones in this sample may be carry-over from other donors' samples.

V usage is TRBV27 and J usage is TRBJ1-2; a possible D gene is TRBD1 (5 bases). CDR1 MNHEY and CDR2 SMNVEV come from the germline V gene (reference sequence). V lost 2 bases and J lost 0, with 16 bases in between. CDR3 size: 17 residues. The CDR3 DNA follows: TGTGCCAGCAGTTTACTTTGGACATCCTCTTCTAACTATGGCTACACCTTC. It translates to CASSLLWTSSSNYGYTF.

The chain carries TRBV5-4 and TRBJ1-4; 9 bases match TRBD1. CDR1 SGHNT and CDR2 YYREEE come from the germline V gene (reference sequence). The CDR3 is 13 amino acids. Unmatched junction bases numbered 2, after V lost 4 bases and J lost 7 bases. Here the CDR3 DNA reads TGTGCCAGCAGCCGGACAGGGGCTGAAAAACTGTTTTTT. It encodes CASSRTGAEKLFF. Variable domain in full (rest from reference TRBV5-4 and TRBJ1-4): ETGVTQSPTHLIKTRGQQVTLRCSSQSGHNTVSWYQQALGQGPQFIFQYYREEENGRGNFPPRFSGLQFPNYSSELNVNALELDDSALYLCASSRTGAEKLFFGSGTQLSVL.

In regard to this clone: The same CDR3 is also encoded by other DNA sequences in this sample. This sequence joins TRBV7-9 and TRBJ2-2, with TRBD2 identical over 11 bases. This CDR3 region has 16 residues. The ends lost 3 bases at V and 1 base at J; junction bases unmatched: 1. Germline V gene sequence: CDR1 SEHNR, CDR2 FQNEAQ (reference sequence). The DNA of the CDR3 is TGTGCCAGCAGCTTCGGGACTAGCGGGAACACCGGGGAGCTGTTTTTT. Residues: CASSFGTSGNTGELFF.

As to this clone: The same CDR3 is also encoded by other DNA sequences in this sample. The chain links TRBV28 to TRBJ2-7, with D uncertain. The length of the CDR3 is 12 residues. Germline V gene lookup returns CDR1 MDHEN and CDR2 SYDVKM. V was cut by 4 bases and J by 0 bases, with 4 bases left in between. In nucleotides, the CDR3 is TGTGCCAGCAGTTCCCTCTCCTACGAGCAGTACTTC. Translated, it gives CASSSLSYEQYF. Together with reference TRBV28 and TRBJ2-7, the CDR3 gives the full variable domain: DVKVTQSSRYLVKRTGEKVFLECVQDMDHENMFWYRQDPGLGLRLIYFSYDVKMKEKGDIPEGYSVSREKKERFSLILESASTNQTSMYLCASSSLSYEQYFGPGTRLTVT.

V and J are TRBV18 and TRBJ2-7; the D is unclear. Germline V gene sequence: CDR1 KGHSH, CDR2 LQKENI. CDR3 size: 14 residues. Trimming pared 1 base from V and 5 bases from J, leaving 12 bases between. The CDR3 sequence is CASSPRSDGDEQYF. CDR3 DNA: TGTGCCAGCTCACCACGGTCGGACGGCGACGAGCAGTACTTC.

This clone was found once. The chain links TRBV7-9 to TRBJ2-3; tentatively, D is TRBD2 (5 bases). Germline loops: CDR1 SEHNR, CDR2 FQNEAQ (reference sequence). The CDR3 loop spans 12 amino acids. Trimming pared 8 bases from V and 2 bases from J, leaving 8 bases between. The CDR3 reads CASRDITDTQYF. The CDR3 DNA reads TGTGCCAGCCGGGATATCACAGATACGCAGTATTTT.

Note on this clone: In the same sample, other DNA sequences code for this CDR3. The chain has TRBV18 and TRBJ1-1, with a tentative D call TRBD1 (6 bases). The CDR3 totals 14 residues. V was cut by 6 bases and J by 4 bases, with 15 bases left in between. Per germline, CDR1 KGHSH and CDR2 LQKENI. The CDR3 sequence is CASSPTGRGTEAFF. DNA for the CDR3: TGTGCCAGCTCCCCCACAGGGAGAGGCACTGAAGCTTTCTTT.

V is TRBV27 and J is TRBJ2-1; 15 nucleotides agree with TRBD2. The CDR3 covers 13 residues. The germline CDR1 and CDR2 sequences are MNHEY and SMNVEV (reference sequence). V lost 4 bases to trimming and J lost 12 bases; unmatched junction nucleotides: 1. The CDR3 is CASSWGLAGGQFF. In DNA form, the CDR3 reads TGTGCCAGCAGTTGGGGACTAGCGGGGGGGCAGTTCTTC.

The CDR3 coding sequence is TGTGCCATCAGTGAAGGAGCGGGCATAAGCTCCTACGAGCAGTACTTC. Protein sequence: CAISEGAGISSYEQYF. This chain uses TRBV10-3 with TRBJ2-7, with a weak D call TRBD2 (6 bases). The germline gives CDR1 ENHRY, CDR2 SYGVKD. CDR3 length: 16 residues. Trimming removed 3 bases from V and 0 bases from J, with 15 bases in between.

CDR3 sequence (DNA): TGCGCCAGCTACGGAAGCTCGAACACCGGGGAGCTGTTTTTT. This translates into CASYGSSNTGELFF. The V gene is TRBV5-1, the J gene TRBJ2-2; no clear D. Germline CDR1 reads SGHRS; CDR2 reads YFSETQ. Trimming shortened V by 7 bases and J by 0 bases, and 10 bases separated the two germline ends. This CDR3 region has 14 residues.

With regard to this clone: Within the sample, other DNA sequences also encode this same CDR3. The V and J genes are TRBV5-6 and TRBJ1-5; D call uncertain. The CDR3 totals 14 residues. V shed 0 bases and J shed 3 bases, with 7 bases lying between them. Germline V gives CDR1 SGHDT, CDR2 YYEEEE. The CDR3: CASSLGRFNQPQHF. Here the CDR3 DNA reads TGTGCCAGCAGCTTGGGACGGTTCAATCAGCCCCAGCATTTT.

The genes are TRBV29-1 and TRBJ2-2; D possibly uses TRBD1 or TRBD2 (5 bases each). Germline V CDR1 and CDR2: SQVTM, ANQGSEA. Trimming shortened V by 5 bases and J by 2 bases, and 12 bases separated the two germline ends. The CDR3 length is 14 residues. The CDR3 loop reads CSVPRDRNTGELFF. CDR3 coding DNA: TGCAGCGTTCCCCGGGACCGTAACACCGGGGAGCTGTTTTTT.

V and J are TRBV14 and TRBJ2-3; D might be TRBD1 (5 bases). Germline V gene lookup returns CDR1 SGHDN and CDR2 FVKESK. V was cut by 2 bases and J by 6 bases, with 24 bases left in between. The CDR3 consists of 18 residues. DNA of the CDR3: TGTGCCAGCAGCCAAATTCGCCCGACTCTAGGGGCTCGGGATACGCAGTATTTT. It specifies CASSQIRPTLGARDTQYF.

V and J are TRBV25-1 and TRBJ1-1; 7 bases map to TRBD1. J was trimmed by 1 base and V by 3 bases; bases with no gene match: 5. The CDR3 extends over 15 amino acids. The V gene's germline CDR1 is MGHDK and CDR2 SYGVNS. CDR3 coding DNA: TGTGCCAGCAGTGATAACAGGGGTCGGAACACTGAAGCTTTCTTT. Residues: CASSDNRGRNTEAFF. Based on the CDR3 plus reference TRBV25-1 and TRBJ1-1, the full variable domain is EADIYQTPRYLVIGTGKKITLECSQTMGHDKMYWYQQDPGMELHLIHYSYGVNSTEKGDLSSESTVSRIRTEHFPLTLESARPSHTSQYLCASSDNRGRNTEAFFGQGTRLTVV.

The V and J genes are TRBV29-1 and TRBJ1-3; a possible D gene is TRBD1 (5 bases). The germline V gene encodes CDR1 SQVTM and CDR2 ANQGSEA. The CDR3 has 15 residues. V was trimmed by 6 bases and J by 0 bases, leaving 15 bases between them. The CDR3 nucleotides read TGCAGCGTCGCGCCTGACAGCCTCTCTGGAAACACCATATATTTT. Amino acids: CSVAPDSLSGNTIYF.

The CDR3 loop is CASSILGTAYEQYF. In nucleotides, the CDR3 is TGTGCCAGTAGTATTCTGGGAACCGCCTACGAGCAGTACTTC. The J gene is TRBJ2-7, the V gene TRBV19; D not certain. V was pared by 3 bases and J by 2 bases, with 11 bases between. This CDR3 has 14 residues. Germline lookup yields CDR1 LNHDA and CDR2 SQIVND (reference sequence).

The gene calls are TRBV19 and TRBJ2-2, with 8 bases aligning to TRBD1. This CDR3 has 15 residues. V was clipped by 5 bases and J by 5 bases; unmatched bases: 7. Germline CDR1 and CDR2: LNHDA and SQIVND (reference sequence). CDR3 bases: TGTGCCAGTAGTCTCAGGGGGCTCGGGACCGGGGAGCTGTTTTTT. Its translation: CASSLRGLGTGELFF.

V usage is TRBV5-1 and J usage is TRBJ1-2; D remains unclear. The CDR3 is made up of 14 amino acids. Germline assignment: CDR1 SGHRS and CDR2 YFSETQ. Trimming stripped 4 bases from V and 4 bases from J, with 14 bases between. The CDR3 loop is CASSPGGEGYGYTF. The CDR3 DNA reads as TGCGCCAGCAGCCCGGGCGGCGAGGGCTATGGCTACACCTTC.

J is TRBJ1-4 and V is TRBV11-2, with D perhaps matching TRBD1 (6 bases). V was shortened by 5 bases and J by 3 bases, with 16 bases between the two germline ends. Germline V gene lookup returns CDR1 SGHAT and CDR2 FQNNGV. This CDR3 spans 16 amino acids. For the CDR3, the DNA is TGTGCCAGCAGCACAACCCCAGGGGCCCCTAATGAAAAACTGTTTTTT. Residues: CASSTTPGAPNEKLFF.

DNA of the CDR3: TGCAGCGTTGTCGGGGGAACTGGGGCCAACGTCCTGACTTTC. It is translated as CSVVGGTGANVLTF. The genes are TRBV29-1 and TRBJ2-6, with D perhaps TRBD2 (6 bases). The V end was cut by 4 bases, the J end by 2 bases, with 9 bases between. From germline, CDR1 is SQVTM and CDR2 ANQGSEA. CDR3 length: 14 amino acids.

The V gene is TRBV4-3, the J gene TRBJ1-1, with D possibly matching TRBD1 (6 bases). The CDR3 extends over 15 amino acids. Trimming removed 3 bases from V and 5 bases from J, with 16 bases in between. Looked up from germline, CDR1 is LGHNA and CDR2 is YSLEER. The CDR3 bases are TGCGCCAGCAGCCATCGAACAGGGAGGTGGACTGAAGCTTTCTTT. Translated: CASSHRTGRWTEAFF.

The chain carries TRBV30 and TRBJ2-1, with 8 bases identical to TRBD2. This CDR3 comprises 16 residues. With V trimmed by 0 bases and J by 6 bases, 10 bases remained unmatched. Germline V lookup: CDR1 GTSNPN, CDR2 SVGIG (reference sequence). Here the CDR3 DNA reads TGTGCCTGGAGTGTGATAAAGACTAGCGCTTTCAATGAGCAGTTCTTC. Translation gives CAWSVIKTSAFNEQFF.

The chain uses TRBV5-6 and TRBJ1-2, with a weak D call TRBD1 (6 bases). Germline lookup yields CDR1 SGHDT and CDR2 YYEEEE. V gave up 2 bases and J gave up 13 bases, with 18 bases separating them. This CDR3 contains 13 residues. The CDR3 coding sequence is TGTGCCAGCAGCTTTGCAGGGACAAGCAGATTCACCTTC. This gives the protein CASSFAGTSRFTF.

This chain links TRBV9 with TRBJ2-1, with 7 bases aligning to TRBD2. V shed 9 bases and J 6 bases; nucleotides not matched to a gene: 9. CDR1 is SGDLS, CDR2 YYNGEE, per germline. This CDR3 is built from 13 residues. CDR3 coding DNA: TGTGCCATACTACCGGGACTAATCAATGAGCAGTTCTTC. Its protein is CAILPGLINEQFF.